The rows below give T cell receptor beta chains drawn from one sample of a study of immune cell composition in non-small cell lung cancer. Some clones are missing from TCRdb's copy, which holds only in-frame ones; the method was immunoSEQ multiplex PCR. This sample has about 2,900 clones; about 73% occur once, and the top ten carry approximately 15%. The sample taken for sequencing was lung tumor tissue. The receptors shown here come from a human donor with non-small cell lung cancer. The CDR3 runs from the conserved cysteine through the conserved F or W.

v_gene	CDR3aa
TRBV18	CASLTGTGGIRGTEAFF
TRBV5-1	CASSRRQGGNTEAFF
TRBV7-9	CASSLARKQGVEKLFF
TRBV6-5	CASSYGMWEGYTF
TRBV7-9	CASSLRGQPQHF
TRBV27	CASSLQGAGTEAFF
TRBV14	CASSHSGTGHTGELFF
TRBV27	CASSLGSAGGTEAFF
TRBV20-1	CSARDELQFF
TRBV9	CASSVNPSVPSYEQYF
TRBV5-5	CASSLVWASGGVNEQFF
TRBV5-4	CASSLEWRGLNTDTQYF
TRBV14	CASSQDLGWELFF
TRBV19	CASTEGEGVVSGANVLTF
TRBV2	CASQGGQGGMAQYF
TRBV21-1	CASSKAPGQAKLSNSPLHF
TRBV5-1	CASSIGRGDETQYF
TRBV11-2	CASSLEQGAGGYTF
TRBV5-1	CASNLRGQTEQYF
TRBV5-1	CASSPDRAGANVLTF
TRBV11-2	CASSLAAGVGEKLFF
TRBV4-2	CTSSREPGLAGVSETQYF
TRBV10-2	CASSEWGGGTDTQYF
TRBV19	CASRSSVGASYEQYF
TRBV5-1	CASSPYGQEEWTSGGTEQFF
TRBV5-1	CASSQTGGYEKLFF
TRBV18	CASSPGSQGDYEQYF
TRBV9	CASSPDDGTSAPEQFF
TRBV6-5	CASNGGYEQYF
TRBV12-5	CASGLVYGTENYNSPLHF
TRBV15	CATSHPQGGISEQFF
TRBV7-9	CASSLLPWGVERYNEQFF
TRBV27	CASSYIGEDRGYTF
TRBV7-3	CASSLGQGGGIQYF
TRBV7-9	CASSVGGTGDYEQYF
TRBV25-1	CATQPDSNYGYTF
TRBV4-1	CASSRSGTSGSNEQFF
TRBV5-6	CASSAPLAGVETQYF
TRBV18	CASSRDIRETQYF
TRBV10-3	CAISGTGDGYTF
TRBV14	CASSLSGGDTQYF
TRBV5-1	CASSLVAGGYNEQFF
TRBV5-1	CASSQGGSGYTF
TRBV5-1	CASSLRLAGGNSGELFF
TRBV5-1	CASSPSGRHNQPQHF
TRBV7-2	CASSPRDRGSGYTF
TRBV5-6	CASSLEGRGFNEQFF
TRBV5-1	CASSLGARVETQYF
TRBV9	CASSVGTGGNTIYF
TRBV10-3	CAISEGTGGTEAFF
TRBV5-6	CASSLKLARGPYEQYF
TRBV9	CASSEALGFQETQYF
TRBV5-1	CASSQDRSYNEQFF
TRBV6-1	CASREQGTAEAFF
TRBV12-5	CASGWGQLNTEAFF